This T cell receptor (beta chain) was recovered during a study of blood T cell repertoires in COVID-19. Looking at the study overall: Acute and convalescent COVID-19 specimens originated in the United States, Italy and Spain.

Produced via immunoSEQ multiplex PCR; TCRdb's table is partial and in-frame only. The repertoire consists of around 100,000 clones, with around four fifths occurring once and the leading ten covering around 15%. The CDR3 is 14 residues long. Between the trimmed V and J ends, which lost 2 bases and 5 bases, there was a span of 12 bases. CDR1 MNHEY and CDR2 SMNVEV come from the germline V gene (reference sequence). This receptor was obtained from a man in his fifties with active or convalescent COVID-19. Sequenced: peripheral blood. This rearrangement joins TRBV27 to TRBJ2-5; D may be TRBD1 (5 bases). CDR3 nucleotide sequence: TGTGCCAGCAGTTTAATCCAGGGCTGGGAGACCCAGTACTTC. Its translation: CASSLIQGWETQYF.